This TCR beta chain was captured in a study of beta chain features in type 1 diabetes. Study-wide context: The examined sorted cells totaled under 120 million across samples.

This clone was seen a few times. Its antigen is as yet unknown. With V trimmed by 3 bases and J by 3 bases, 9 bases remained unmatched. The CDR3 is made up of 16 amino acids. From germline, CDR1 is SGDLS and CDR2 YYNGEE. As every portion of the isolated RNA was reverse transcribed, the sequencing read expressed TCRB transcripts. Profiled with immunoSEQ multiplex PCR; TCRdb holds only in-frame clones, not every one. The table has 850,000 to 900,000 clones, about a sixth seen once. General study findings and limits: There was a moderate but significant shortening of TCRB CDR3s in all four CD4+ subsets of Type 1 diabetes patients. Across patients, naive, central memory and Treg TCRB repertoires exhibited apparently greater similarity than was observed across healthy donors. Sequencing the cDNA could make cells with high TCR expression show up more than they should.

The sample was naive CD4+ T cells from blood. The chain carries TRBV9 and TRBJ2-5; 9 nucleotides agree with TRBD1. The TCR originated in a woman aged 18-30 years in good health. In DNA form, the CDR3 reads TGTGCCAGCAGCGGTCTCGGGACAGGGAGGAAAGAGACCCAGTACTTC. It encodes CASSGLGTGRKETQYF.